This T cell receptor (beta chain) was recorded in a study of CD8 T cells in Susac syndrome. A quantity of about 0.5 to 1 ug RNA underwent reverse transcription using random hexamers. In TCRdb, the immunoSEQ multiplex PCR reads were re-called with MiXCR into one record per CDR3 protein. The top ten clones hold more than 0.15% of a sample with some 130,000 distinct CDR3 sequences, about 95% of them seen once. This CDR3 is built from 15 residues. In germline, CDR1 is SQVTM, CDR2 ANQGSEA. V was shortened by 3 bases and J by 3 bases, with 18 bases between the two germline ends. This clonotype was obtained from a human donor with Susac syndrome. The sequencing input was CD8+ T cells from PBMCs. J is TRBJ2-7 and V is TRBV29-1; possible D gene TRBD2, 6 bases. This chain's CDR3 is CSVEFFGGTYYEQYF. The DNA for the CDR3 is TGCAGCGTTGAGTTTTTTGGCGGGACCTACTACGAGCAGTACTTC.